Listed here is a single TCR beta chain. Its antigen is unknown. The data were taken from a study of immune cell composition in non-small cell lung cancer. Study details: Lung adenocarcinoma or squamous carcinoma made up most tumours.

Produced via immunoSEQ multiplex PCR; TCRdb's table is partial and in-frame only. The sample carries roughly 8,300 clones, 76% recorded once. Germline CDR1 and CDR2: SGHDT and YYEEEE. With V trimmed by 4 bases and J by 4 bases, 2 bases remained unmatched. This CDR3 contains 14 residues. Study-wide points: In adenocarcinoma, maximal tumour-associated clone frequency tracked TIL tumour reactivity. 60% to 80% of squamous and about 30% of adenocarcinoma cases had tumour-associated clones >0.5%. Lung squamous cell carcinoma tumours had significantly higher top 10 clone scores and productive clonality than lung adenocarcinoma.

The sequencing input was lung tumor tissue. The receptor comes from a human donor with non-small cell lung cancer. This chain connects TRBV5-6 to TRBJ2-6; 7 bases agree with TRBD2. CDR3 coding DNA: TGTGCCAGCAGCGGGGGGGTCGGGGCCAACGTCCTGACTTTC. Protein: CASSGGVGANVLTF.